A selection of T cell receptor beta chains follows, all from one sample in a study of blood T cell repertoires in COVID-19. Libraries were prepared by immunoSEQ multiplex PCR; TCRdb keeps only in-frame clonotypes and omits some of them. The sample lists some 270,000 clones, roughly 86% occurring once. The sequenced sample consisted of PBMCs or T cells enriched from blood (not recorded which). The source of these receptors is a woman in her sixties who had recovered from COVID-19. Both conserved end residues are part of each CDR3. A D gene is named only where the DNA matches it firmly. Some rows mark clone size as missing; the rest say once, few, many or name a class of expanded clone.

v_gene	abundance	d_gene	j_gene	CDR3aa	CDR3nt
TRBV9	NA	NA	TRBJ2-3	CASSVGQRGTDTQYF	TGTGCCAGCAGCGTAGGCCAGCGTGGGACAGATACGCAGTATTTT
TRBV19	NA	NA	TRBJ1-1	CASSIPGVPLLVNTEAFF	TGTGCCAGTAGTATACCAGGGGTCCCCCTTTTGGTGAACACTGAAGCTTTCTTT
TRBV19	NA	TRBD1	TRBJ1-2	CASSTRGQGGYYGYTF	TGTGCCAGTAGTACACGCGGACAGGGCGGCTACTATGGCTACACCTTC
TRBV2	NA	NA	TRBJ1-1	CASTEGGTCFF	TGTGCCAGCACCGAGGGAGGGACGTGTTTCTTT
TRBV5-1	NA	NA	TRBJ2-3	CASSLATTTDTQYF	TGCGCCAGCAGCTTGGCTACCACCACAGATACGCAGTATTTT
TRBV4-1	NA	NA	TRBJ2-3	CASSLSVADTQYF	TGCGCCAGCAGCCTTTCGGTGGCAGATACGCAGTATTTT
TRBV3-1/TRBV3-2	NA	NA	TRBJ1-2	CASRKGGTPIYGYTF	TGTGCCAGCAGAAAGGGAGGGACACCCATCTATGGCTACACCTTC
TRBV18	NA	NA	TRBJ1-6	CASSSTGSEGAGALHF	TGTGCCAGCTCATCAACAGGGTCTGAGGGTGCGGGGGCCCTCCACTTT
TRBV28	NA	NA	TRBJ1-4	CASRLKQGLNEKLFF	TGTGCCAGCAGACTAAAACAGGGCCTTAATGAAAAACTGTTTTTT
TRBV5-4	NA	NA	TRBJ1-4	CASSLQGSEKLFF	TGTGCCAGCAGCTTACAGGGAAGTGAAAAACTGTTTTTT
TRBV30	NA	NA	TRBJ2-1	CAWRAGALYNEQFF	TGTGCCTGGAGGGCGGGGGCCCTCTACAATGAGCAGTTCTTC
TRBV5-4	NA	TRBD1	TRBJ1-4	CASSQGAANEKLFF	TGTGCCAGCAGCCAGGGGGCGGCTAATGAAAAACTGTTTTTT
TRBV19	NA	NA	TRBJ1-1	CASSSGVLNTEAFF	TGTGCCAGTAGTTCCGGGGTCTTGAACACTGAAGCTTTCTTT
TRBV24-1	NA	TRBD2	TRBJ2-1	CATSDSGLAEVSGSYNEQFF	TGTGCCACCAGTGATTCCGGACTAGCGGAGGTATCTGGCTCCTACAATGAGCAGTTCTTC
TRBV5-4	NA	TRBD1	TRBJ2-3	CASSARDSSSTDTQYF	TGTGCCAGCAGCGCCCGGGACAGCTCTAGCACAGATACGCAGTATTTT
TRBV2	NA	TRBD1	TRBJ1-1	CASSESGQGDTEAFF	TGTGCCAGCAGTGAGTCGGGACAGGGGGACACTGAAGCTTTCTTT
TRBV7-3	NA	NA	TRBJ1-1	CASSQGGTEAFF	TGTGCCAGCAGCCAAGGGGGTACTGAAGCTTTCTTT
TRBV5-1	NA	NA	TRBJ2-7	CASSLGQGLSSYEQYF	TGCGCCAGCAGCTTGGGACAAGGTCTAAGCTCCTACGAGCAGTACTTC
TRBV29-1	NA	NA	TRBJ2-5	CSVVLQGSETQYF	TGCAGCGTTGTATTACAGGGTTCAGAGACCCAGTACTTC
TRBV19	NA	TRBD2	TRBJ2-2	CATPRWEGVTGELFF	TGTGCCACCCCACGGTGGGAGGGAGTCACCGGGGAGCTGTTTTTT
TRBV19	few	TRBD2	TRBJ2-1	CASSVTSGAYNEQFF	TGTGCCAGTAGTGTGACTAGCGGGGCTTACAATGAGCAGTTCTTC
TRBV6-6	NA	TRBD1	TRBJ2-7	CASGTGIYEQYF	TGTGCCAGCGGGACAGGGATCTACGAGCAGTACTTC
TRBV5-6	NA	NA	TRBJ1-5	CASSSRQVYLSNQPQHF	TGTGCCAGCAGCTCACGACAGGTTTACCTTAGCAATCAGCCCCAGCATTTT
TRBV28	NA	TRBD2	TRBJ2-7	CASSYPGASSGSGGTYEQYF	TGTGCCAGCAGTTATCCGGGCGCCTCTAGCGGGAGTGGGGGGACCTACGAGCAGTACTTC
TRBV28	many	NA	TRBJ1-5	CASSPYARTVYSNQPQHF	TGTGCCAGCAGCCCTTATGCGCGGACAGTTTATAGCAATCAGCCCCAGCATTTT
TRBV28	NA	TRBD2	TRBJ2-7	CASSSSGSGRNYEQYF	TGTGCCAGCAGTTCCTCGGGGAGCGGGAGGAACTACGAGCAGTACTTC
TRBV7-9	NA	NA	TRBJ2-1	CASSLDNEQFF	TGTGCCAGCAGCCTCGACAATGAGCAGTTCTTC
TRBV28	NA	TRBD2	TRBJ2-7	CASLPSGSYEQYF	TGTGCCAGCTTACCTAGCGGGTCCTACGAGCAGTACTTC
TRBV6-5	NA	NA	TRBJ1-2	CASRMTDNYGYTF	TGTGCCAGTCGGATGACTGACAACTATGGCTACACCTTC
TRBV27	NA	TRBD2	TRBJ2-7	CASSRFSTSGYEQYF	TGTGCCAGCAGTAGGTTTTCGACTAGCGGTTACGAGCAGTACTTC
TRBV5-1	NA	NA	TRBJ1-1	CASANRVNTEAFF	TGCGCCAGCGCGAACAGGGTAAACACTGAAGCTTTCTTT
TRBV5-4	once	TRBD1	TRBJ1-6	CASSPRGQGISPLHF	TGTGCCAGCAGCCCCAGGGGGCAGGGAATTTCACCCCTCCACTTT
TRBV24-1	NA	NA	TRBJ1-6	CATKDRPNSPLHF	TGTGCCACCAAAGACAGGCCCAATTCACCCCTCCACTTT
TRBV10-1	NA	TRBD2	TRBJ2-5	CASSPGTSMETQYF	TGCGCCAGCAGCCCCGGGACTAGCATGGAGACCCAGTACTTC
TRBV18	NA	NA	TRBJ1-4	CASSPPGNRANEKLFF	TGTGCCAGCTCACCACCAGGAAATCGGGCTAATGAAAAACTGTTTTTT
TRBV24-1	NA	NA	TRBJ2-5	CATSDLVRGGETQYF	TGTGCCACCAGTGATTTGGTCCGCGGTGGAGAGACCCAGTACTTC
TRBV20-1	NA	TRBD2	TRBJ2-7	CSASLLAGTYEQYF	TGCAGTGCTAGTCTTCTAGCGGGGACCTACGAGCAGTACTTC
TRBV28	NA	TRBD1	TRBJ2-7	CASSLGTGVYEQYF	TGTGCCAGCAGTTTAGGGACAGGGGTCTACGAGCAGTACTTC
TRBV6-5	NA	TRBD1	TRBJ1-1	CASSPPGTANTEAFF	TGTGCCAGCAGCCCACCCGGGACAGCGAACACTGAAGCTTTCTTT
TRBV11-2	NA	NA	TRBJ2-1	CASSLKIGGEYEQFF	TGTGCCAGCAGCTTAAAGATAGGGGGAGAATATGAGCAGTTCTTC
TRBV4-1	few	NA	TRBJ1-1	CASSQDLSYGEAFF	TGCGCCAGCAGCCAAGATCTAAGTTACGGTGAAGCTTTCTTT
TRBV10-1	few	NA	TRBJ2-7	CASSESQSPYEQYF	TGCGCCAGCAGTGAGTCGCAGTCCCCCTACGAGCAGTACTTC
TRBV24-1	NA	TRBD1	TRBJ1-2	CATSDGGTGSVYGYTF	TGTGCCACCAGTGATGGTGGGACAGGGTCGGTATATGGCTACACCTTC
TRBV5-4	NA	NA	TRBJ2-5	CASSLKGYVETQYF	TGTGCCAGCAGCTTGAAGGGGTATGTGGAGACCCAGTACTTC
TRBV21-1	NA	NA	TRBJ1-5	CASSNGGATRGQPQHF	TGTGCCAGCAGCAACGGGGGGGCAACCCGGGGGCAGCCCCAGCATTTT
TRBV30	NA	NA	TRBJ2-7	CAWSGGIEQYF	TGTGCCTGGAGCGGAGGGATCGAGCAGTACTTC
TRBV2	NA	NA	TRBJ1-6	CASRPDSYNSPLHF	TGTGCCAGCAGGCCGGACAGTTATAATTCACCCCTCCACTTT
TRBV20-1	NA	NA	TRBJ2-3	CSASTGVDTQYF	TGCAGTGCTAGTACGGGAGTTGATACGCAGTATTTT
TRBV7-2	NA	TRBD2	TRBJ2-2	CASSLAFLAGGNTGELFF	TGTGCCAGCAGCTTAGCTTTCCTAGCGGGGGGGAACACCGGGGAGCTGTTTTTT
TRBV7-2	NA	TRBD1	TRBJ1-2	CASSLGGTAYGYTF	TGTGCCAGCAGCTTAGGGGGGACAGCCTATGGCTACACCTTC
TRBV5-1	NA	NA	TRBJ2-3	CASSPLTSPDTQYF	TGCGCCAGCAGCCCATTAACTAGTCCAGATACGCAGTATTTT
TRBV10-3	NA	NA	TRBJ2-3	CAISESAFTDTQYF	TGTGCCATCAGTGAGTCAGCCTTCACAGATACGCAGTATTTT
TRBV6-6	NA	NA	TRBJ2-1	CASSYPAGGNNEQFF	TGTGCCAGCAGTTACCCGGCAGGGGGGAACAATGAGCAGTTCTTC